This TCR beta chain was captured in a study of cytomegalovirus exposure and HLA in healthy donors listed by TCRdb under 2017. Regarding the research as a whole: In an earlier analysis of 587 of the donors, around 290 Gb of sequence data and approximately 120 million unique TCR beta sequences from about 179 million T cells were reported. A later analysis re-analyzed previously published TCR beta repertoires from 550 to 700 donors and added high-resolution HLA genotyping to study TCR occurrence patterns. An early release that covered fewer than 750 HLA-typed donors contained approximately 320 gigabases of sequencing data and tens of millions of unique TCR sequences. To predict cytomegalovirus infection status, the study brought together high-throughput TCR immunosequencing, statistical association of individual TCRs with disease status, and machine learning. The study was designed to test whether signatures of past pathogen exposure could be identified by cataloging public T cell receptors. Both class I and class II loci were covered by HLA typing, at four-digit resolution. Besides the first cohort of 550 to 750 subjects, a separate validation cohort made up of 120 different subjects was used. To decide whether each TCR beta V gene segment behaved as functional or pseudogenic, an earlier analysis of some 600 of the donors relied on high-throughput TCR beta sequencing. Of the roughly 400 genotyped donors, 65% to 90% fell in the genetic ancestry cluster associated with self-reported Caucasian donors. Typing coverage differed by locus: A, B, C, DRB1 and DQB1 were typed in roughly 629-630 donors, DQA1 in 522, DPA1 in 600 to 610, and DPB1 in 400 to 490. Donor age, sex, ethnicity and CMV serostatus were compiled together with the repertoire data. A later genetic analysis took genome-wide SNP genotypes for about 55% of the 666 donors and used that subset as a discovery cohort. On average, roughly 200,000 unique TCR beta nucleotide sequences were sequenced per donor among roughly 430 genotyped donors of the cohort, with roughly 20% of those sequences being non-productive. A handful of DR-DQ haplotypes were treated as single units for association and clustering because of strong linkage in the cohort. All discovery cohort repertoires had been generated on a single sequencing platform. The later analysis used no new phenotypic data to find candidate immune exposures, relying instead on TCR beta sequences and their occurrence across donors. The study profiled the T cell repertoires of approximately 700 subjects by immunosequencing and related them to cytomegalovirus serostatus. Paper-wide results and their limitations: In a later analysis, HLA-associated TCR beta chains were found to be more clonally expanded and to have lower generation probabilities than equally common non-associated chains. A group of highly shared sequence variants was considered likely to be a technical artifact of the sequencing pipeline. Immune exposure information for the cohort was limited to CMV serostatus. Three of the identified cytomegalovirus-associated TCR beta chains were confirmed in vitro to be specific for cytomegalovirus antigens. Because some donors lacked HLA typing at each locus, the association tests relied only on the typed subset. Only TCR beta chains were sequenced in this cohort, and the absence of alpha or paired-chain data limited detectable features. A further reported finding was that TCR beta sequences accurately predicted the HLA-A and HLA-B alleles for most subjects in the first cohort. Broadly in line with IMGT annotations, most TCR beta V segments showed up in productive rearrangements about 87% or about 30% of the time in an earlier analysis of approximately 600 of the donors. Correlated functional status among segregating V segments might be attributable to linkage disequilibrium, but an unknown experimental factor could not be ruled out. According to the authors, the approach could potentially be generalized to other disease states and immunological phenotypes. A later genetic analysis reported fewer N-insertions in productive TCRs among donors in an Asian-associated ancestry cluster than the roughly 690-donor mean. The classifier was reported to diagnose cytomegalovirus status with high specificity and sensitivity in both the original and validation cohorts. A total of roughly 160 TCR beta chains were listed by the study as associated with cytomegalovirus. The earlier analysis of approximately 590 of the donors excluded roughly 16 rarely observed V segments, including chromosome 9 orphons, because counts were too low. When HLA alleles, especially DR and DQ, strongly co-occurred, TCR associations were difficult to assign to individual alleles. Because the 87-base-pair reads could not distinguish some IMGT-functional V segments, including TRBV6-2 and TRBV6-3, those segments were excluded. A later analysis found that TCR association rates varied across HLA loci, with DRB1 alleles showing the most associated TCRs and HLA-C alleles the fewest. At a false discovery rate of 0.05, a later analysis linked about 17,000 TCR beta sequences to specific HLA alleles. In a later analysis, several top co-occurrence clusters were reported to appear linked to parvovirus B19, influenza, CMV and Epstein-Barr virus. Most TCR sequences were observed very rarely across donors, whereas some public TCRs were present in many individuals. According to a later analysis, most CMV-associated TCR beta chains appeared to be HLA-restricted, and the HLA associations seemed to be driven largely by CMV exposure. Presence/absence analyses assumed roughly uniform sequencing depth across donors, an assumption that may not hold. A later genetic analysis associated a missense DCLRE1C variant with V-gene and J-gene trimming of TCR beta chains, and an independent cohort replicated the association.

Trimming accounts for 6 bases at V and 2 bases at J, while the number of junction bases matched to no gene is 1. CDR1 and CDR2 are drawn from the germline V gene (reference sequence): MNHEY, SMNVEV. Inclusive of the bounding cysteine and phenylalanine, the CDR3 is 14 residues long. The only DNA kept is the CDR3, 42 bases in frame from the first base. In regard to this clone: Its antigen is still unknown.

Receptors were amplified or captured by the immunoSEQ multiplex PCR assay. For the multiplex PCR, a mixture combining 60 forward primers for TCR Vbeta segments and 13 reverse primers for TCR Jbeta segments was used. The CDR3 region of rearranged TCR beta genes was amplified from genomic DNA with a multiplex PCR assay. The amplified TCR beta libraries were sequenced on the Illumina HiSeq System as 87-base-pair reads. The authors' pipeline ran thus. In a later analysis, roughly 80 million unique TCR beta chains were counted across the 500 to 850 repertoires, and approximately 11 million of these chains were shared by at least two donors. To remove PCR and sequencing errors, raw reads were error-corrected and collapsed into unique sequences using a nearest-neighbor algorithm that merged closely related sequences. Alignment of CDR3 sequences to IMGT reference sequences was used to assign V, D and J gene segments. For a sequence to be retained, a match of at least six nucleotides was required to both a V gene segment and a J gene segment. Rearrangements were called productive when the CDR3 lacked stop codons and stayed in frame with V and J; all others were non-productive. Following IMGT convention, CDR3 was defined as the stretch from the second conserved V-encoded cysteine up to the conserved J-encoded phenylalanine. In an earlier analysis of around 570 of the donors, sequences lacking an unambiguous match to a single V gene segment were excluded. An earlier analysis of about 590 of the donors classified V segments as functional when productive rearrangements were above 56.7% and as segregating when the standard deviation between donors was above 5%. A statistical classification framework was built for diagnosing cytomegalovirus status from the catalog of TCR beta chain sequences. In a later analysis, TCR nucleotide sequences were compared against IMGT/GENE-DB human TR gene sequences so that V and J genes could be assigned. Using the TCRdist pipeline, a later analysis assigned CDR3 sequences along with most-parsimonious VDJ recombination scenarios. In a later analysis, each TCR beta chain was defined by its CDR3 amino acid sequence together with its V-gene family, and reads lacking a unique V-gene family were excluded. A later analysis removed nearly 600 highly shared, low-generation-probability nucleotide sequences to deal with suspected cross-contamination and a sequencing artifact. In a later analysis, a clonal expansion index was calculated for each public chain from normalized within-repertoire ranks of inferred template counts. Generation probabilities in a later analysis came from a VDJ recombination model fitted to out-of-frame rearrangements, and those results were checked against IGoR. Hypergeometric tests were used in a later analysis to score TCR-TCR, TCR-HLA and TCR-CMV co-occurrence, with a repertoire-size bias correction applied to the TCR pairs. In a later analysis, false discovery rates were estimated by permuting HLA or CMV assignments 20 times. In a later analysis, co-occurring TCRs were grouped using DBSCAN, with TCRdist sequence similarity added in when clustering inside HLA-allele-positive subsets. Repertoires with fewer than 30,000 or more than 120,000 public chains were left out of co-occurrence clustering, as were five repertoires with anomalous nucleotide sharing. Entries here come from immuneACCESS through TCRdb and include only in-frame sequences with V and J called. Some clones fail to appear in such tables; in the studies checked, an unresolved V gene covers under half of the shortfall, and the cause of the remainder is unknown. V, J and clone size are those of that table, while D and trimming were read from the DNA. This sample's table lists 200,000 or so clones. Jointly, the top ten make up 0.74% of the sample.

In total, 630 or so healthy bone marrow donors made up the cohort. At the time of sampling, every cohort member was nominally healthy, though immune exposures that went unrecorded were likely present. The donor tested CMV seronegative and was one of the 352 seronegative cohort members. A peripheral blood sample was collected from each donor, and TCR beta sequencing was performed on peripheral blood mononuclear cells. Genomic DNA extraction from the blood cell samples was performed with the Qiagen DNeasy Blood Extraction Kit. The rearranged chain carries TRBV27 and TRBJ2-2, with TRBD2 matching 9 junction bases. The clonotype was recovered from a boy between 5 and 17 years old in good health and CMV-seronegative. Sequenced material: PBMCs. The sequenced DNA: TGTGCCAGCAGAGCGGGGGGAAACACCGGGGAGCTGTTTTTT. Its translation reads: CASRAGGNTGELFF.